A single sample gave rise to the 19 T cell receptor beta chains below, sequenced in a study of blood T cell repertoires in COVID-19. TCRdb's table, derived via immunoSEQ multiplex PCR, lists solely in-frame clones and lacks some. The data show approximately 500,000 clones, approximately 91% seen once. The material sequenced was peripheral blood. The source is a woman between 45 and 60 years old with COVID-19, enrolled during active disease.

The gene calls are TRBV6-2 or TRBV6-3 and TRBJ1-2; D is undetermined. Looked up from germline, CDR1 is MNHEY and CDR2 is SVGEGT. Trimming left V 6 bases short and J 8 bases short, with 13 bases between. This CDR3 contains 12 residues. This chain's CDR3 is CASSPTRRGYTF. Written as DNA, the CDR3 is TGTGCCAGCAGCCCTACCCGGAGGGGCTACACCTTC.

The rearrangement links TRBV19 to TRBJ1-2, with D maybe TRBD1 (5 bases). The germline V gene encodes CDR1 LNHDA and CDR2 SQIVND (reference sequence). The V end lost 3 bases, the J end lost 4 bases, and 18 bases lay between the germline ends. The CDR3 runs 16 residues. This CDR3 is CASSMGSFQGSYGYTF. The CDR3 coding sequence is TGTGCCAGTAGTATGGGATCTTTTCAGGGTAGCTATGGCTACACCTTC. The full variable domain, completed using reference TRBV19 and TRBJ1-2, is DGGITQSPKYLFRKEGQNVTLSCEQNLNHDAMYWYRQDPGQGLRLIYYSQIVNDFQKGDIAEGYSVSREKKESFPLTVTSAQKNPTAFYLCASSMGSFQGSYGYTFGSGTRLTVV.

The rearrangement links TRBV3-1 (or the pseudogene TRBV3-2) to TRBJ1-2; TRBD1 matches at 8 bases. Germline CDR1 and CDR2: LGHDT and YNNKEL (reference sequence). V lost 4 bases, J lost 8 bases, and 3 bases stayed unmatched. The CDR3 runs 12 residues. The CDR3 DNA reads TGTGCCAGCAGCCGCCGACAGGGGGGCTACACCTTC. It specifies CASSRRQGGYTF.

This clone was observed a single time. This chain uses TRBV29-1 with TRBJ1-1, with TRBD1 matching 7 bases. This CDR3 contains 13 residues. Germline CDR1 SQVTM, CDR2 ANQGSEA. V shed 0 bases and J 9 bases; nucleotides not matched to a gene: 7. CDR3 protein: CSVEDPQGVKAFF. In DNA, the CDR3 is TGCAGCGTTGAAGATCCTCAGGGGGTAAAAGCTTTCTTT.

The genes are TRBV27 and TRBJ2-6; 8 bases are shared with TRBD1. Trimming removed 6 bases from V and 0 bases from J; junction bases left unmatched: 7. The germline gives CDR1 MNHEY, CDR2 SMNVEV (reference sequence). There are 17 residues in the CDR3. The CDR3: CASSWTGIFSGANVLTF. In DNA form, the CDR3 reads TGTGCCAGCAGCTGGACAGGGATATTCTCTGGGGCCAACGTCCTGACTTTC.

This chain connects TRBV21-1 to TRBJ1-5; the D call TRBD1 from the table was never checked on the DNA. TRBV21-1 is described as a pseudogene. The CDR3 is 15 residues long. CDR3 in amino acids: CASSIRVGQGQPQHF. CDR3 in DNA: TGTGCCAGCAGCATTCGGGTGGGGCAAGGGCAGCCCCAGCATTTT.

This clone appeared a single time. The chain links TRBV10-3 to TRBJ2-1; D perhaps matches TRBD2 (5 bases). From germline, CDR1 is ENHRY and CDR2 SYGVKD. CDR3 length: 14 amino acids. The V and J ends lost 8 bases and 3 bases respectively, with 14 bases between them. The CDR3 sequence: CAIGGGVRYNEQFF. The DNA for the CDR3 is TGTGCCATCGGAGGCGGAGTACGCTACAATGAGCAGTTCTTC.

This rearrangement joins TRBV9 to TRBJ2-1; 12 bases fit TRBD2. Germline values: CDR1 SGDLS, CDR2 YYNGEE. Trimming at V came to 0 bases and at J to 15 bases, leaving 10 bases not matched to a gene. The CDR3 length is 15 residues. DNA of the CDR3: TGTGCCAGCAGCGTAGAACCTAGCGGGGGGGCAAGTCTGTTCTTC. This codes for CASSVEPSGGASLFF.

This chain links TRBV30 with TRBJ1-6; 7 bases are a match to TRBD1. J gave up 10 bases and V 7 bases, and 10 bases lay outside the gene matches. This CDR3 comprises 13 residues. Per germline, CDR1 GTSNPN and CDR2 SVGIG (reference sequence). The CDR3 is CASEEGAVSPLHF. CDR3 nucleotide sequence: TGTGCCTCCGAGGAGGGGGCGGTGTCACCCCTCCACTTT.

Concerning this clone itself: The same CDR3 also results from other DNA sequences found in this sample. The rearrangement links TRBV5-1 to TRBJ1-1; a weak D match, TRBD1 (6 bases). Trimming removed 0 bases from V and 7 bases from J, with 10 bases in between. The germline V gene encodes CDR1 SGHRS and CDR2 YFSETQ. The CDR3 contains 13 residues. CDR3 DNA: TGCGCCAGCAGCTTGGCGGGGGGCAGTGAAGCTTTCTTT. It yields the protein CASSLAGGSEAFF.

V gene TRBV6-1 combines with J gene TRBJ2-5; possible D gene TRBD1, 5 bases. Germline V gene data show CDR1 as MNHNS and CDR2 as SASEGT. The CDR3 sequence is 13 residues long. V gave up 2 bases and J gave up 5 bases, with 9 bases separating them. Written as DNA, the CDR3 is TGTGCCAGCAGTGAATGGGGCCGGGAGACCCAGTACTTC. It yields the protein CASSEWGRETQYF.

The rearrangement links TRBV9 to TRBJ1-3, with a possible D match to TRBD1 (6 bases). The CDR3 runs to 17 residues. Looked up from germline, CDR1 is SGDLS and CDR2 is YYNGEE. Trimming left V 0 bases short and J 3 bases short, with 16 bases between. The CDR3 loop reads CASSVVGRGVSGNTIYF. CDR3 DNA sequence: TGTGCCAGCAGCGTAGTGGGCAGGGGCGTAAGTGGAAACACCATATATTTT.

The chain joins TRBV19 to TRBJ2-1; D is unresolved. The V gene lost 7 bases and the J gene lost 8 bases, with 12 bases spanning the gap. Germline V CDR1 and CDR2: LNHDA, SQIVND (reference sequence). The CDR3 has 12 residues. CDR3 protein: CASNNRLDEQFF. The CDR3 DNA reads TGTGCCAGTAACAACCGTTTGGATGAGCAGTTCTTC.

The chain combines TRBV7-8 with TRBJ1-1, with TRBD1 identical over 8 bases. This CDR3 comprises 13 residues. Germline CDR1 reads SGHVS; CDR2 reads FQNEAQ. Trimming took 5 bases from V and 6 from J; bases not matched to a gene: 5. The CDR3 DNA is TGTGCCAGCAGCCCGGACAGGGACGCTGAAGCTTTCTTT. Protein product: CASSPDRDAEAFF.

V usage is TRBV4-1 and J usage is TRBJ1-2; TRBD1 might be the D (6 bases). The CDR3 length is 17 residues. The germline CDR1 and CDR2 sequences are MGHRA and YSYEKL. V was clipped by 3 bases and J by 3 bases, with 20 bases between them. As DNA, the CDR3 is TGCGCCAGCAGCCAGTTATACCGGGACACCCGGGACTATGGCTACACCTTC. This codes for CASSQLYRDTRDYGYTF.

The chain couples TRBV25-1 to TRBJ2-1, with a possible D match to TRBD2 (6 bases). Trimming removed 5 bases at V and 0 bases at J, with 14 bases between. CDR1 is MGHDK, CDR2 SYGVNS, per germline. The CDR3 contains 16 residues. The CDR3 loop is CASSLPGESSYNEQFF. CDR3 bases: TGTGCCAGCAGTCTGCCGGGGGAGAGCTCCTACAATGAGCAGTTCTTC. The variable domain in full, completed from reference TRBV25-1 and TRBJ2-1, reads EADIYQTPRYLVIGTGKKITLECSQTMGHDKMYWYQQDPGMELHLIHYSYGVNSTEKGDLSSESTVSRIRTEHFPLTLESARPSHTSQYLCASSLPGESSYNEQFFGPGTRLTVL.

The V call is TRBV19, the J call TRBJ1-5; 10 nucleotides match TRBD1. Germline CDR1 is LNHDA and CDR2 is SQIVND (reference sequence). The CDR3 covers 20 residues. V trimming: 4 bases; J trimming: 0 bases; junction bases outside the gene matches: 15. The CDR3 region is CASSNTRTGGFSYSNQPQHF. The CDR3 coding sequence is TGTGCCAGTAGTAACACCCGGACAGGGGGATTCTCTTATAGCAATCAGCCCCAGCATTTT.

The genes are TRBV6-5 and TRBJ2-7, with D uncertain. Trimming shortened V by 7 bases and J by 0 bases, and 13 bases separated the two germline ends. This CDR3 has 14 residues. Germline V gives CDR1 MNHEY, CDR2 SVGAGI. CDR3 sequence reads: CASTSTFSSYEQYF. CDR3 in DNA: TGTGCCAGCACCTCGACATTTAGCTCCTACGAGCAGTACTTC.

The genes are TRBV30 and TRBJ1-6, with 8 bases matching TRBD1. CDR3 length: 14 residues. With V trimmed by 3 bases and J by 5 bases, 3 bases remained unmatched. In germline, CDR1 is GTSNPN, CDR2 SVGIG (reference sequence). The CDR3 is CAWSLTGDNSPLHF. The CDR3 region has the DNA TGTGCCTGGAGCCTGACAGGGGATAATTCACCCCTCCACTTT. Full variable domain (missing parts from reference TRBV30 and TRBJ1-6): SQTIHQWPATLVQPVGSPLSLECTVEGTSNPNLYWYRQAAGRGLQLLFYSVGIGQISSEVPQNLSASRPQDRQFILSSKKLLLSDSGFYLCAWSLTGDNSPLHFGNGTRLTVT.